This T cell receptor beta chain was captured in a study of regulatory T cells in long-lasting Graves disease. Notes on the study in general: Favoring TRBV28, TRBJ1-2 and TRBJ2-5 was a feature seen in persistent disease.

This clonotype was picked up many times. What it recognizes is unknown. Time point here: newly diagnosed GD, antithyroid drugs for less than 3 months. There was RNA extracted from PBMCs, and the TCR library was made from it. In building TCR beta libraries, iRepertoire HTBI primers were used together with Arm-PCR of CDR3 regions. TCRdb called the multiplex PCR reads again in MiXCR, with one record for every CDR3 protein. Of roughly 260,000 distinct CDR3 sequences listed, more than 15% are singletons. Germline CDR1 is SQVTM and CDR2 is ANQGSEA. This CDR3 region has 14 residues. With 7 bases clipped from V and 3 bases from J, the junction kept 9 bases outside the gene matches. This sample also appeared in a second study, on T cells in Graves' hyperthyroidism and ophthalmopathy.

The chain uses TRBV29-1 and TRBJ1-5; TRBD1 aligns across 7 bases. This clonotype was obtained from a woman in her thirties with Graves disease. The sample in question was peripheral blood mononuclear cells (PBMCs), obtained at new diagnosis, from a patient treated with antithyroid drugs. The CDR3 region has the DNA TGCAGCGCATCGACAGGGCGGGACAATCAGCCCCAGCATTTT. Protein sequence: CSASTGRDNQPQHF.